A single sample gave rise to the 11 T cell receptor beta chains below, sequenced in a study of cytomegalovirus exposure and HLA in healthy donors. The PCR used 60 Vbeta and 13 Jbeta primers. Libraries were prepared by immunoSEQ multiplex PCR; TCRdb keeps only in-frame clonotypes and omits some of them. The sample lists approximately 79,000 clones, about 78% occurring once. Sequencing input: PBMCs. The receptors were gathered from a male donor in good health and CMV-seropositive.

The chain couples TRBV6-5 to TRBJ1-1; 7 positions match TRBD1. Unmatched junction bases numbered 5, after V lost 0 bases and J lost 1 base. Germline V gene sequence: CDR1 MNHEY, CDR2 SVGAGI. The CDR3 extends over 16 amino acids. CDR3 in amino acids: CASSYSAGGKNTEAFF. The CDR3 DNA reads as TGTGCCAGCAGTTACTCGGCAGGGGGTAAGAACACTGAAGCTTTCTTT.

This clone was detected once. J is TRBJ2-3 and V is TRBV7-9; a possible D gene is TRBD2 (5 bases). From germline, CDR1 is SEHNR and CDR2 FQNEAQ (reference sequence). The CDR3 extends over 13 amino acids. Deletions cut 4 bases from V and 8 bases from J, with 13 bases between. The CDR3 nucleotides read TGTGCCAGCAGCTCCACACTAGTGCGTACGCAGTATTTT. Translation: CASSSTLVRTQYF.

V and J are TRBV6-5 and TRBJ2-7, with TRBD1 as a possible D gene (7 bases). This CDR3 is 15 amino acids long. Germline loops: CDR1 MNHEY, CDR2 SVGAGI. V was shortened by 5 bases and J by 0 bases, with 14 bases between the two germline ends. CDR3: CASSPGAGGSYEQYF. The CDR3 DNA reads TGTGCCAGCAGTCCGGGGGCAGGGGGCTCCTACGAGCAGTACTTC.

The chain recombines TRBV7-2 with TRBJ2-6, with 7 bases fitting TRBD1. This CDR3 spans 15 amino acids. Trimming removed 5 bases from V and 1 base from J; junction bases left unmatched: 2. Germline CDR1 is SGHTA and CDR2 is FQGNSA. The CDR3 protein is CASSVQGSGANVLTF. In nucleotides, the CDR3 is TGTGCCAGCAGCGTACAGGGGTCTGGGGCCAACGTCCTGACTTTC.

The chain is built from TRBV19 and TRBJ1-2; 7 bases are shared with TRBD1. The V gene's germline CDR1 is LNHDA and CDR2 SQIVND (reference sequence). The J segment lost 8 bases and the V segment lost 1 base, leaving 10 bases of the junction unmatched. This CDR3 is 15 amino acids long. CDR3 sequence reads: CASSIGWGTAGGYTF. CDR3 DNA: TGTGCCAGTAGTATAGGTTGGGGGACAGCCGGCGGCTACACCTTC.

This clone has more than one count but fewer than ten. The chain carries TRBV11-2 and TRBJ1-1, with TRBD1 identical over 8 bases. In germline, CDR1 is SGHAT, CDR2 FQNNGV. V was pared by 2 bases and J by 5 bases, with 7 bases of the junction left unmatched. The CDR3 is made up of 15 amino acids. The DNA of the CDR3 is TGTGCCAGCAGCTTATTACCCCAGGGGGCAACTGAAGCTTTCTTT. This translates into CASSLLPQGATEAFF.

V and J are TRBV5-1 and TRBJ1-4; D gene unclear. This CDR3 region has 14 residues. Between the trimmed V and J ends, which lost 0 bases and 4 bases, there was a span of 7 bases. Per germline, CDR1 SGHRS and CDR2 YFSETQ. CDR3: CASSLGSGNEKLFF. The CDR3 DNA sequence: TGCGCCAGCAGCTTGGGGAGTGGTAATGAAAAACTGTTTTTT.

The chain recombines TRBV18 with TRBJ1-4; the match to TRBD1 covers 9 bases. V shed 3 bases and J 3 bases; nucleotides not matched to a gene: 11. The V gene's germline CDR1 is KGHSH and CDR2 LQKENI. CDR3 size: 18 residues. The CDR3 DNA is TGTGCCAGCTCACCTGGGATCGGACAGGGGACGTCTAATGAAAAACTGTTTTTT. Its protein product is CASSPGIGQGTSNEKLFF.

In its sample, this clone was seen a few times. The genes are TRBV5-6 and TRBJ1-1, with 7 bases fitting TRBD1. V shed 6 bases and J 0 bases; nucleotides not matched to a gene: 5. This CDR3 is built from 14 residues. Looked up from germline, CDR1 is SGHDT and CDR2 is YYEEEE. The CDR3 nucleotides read TGTGCCAGCACCCACAGGGGAATGAACACTGAAGCTTTCTTT. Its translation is CASTHRGMNTEAFF.

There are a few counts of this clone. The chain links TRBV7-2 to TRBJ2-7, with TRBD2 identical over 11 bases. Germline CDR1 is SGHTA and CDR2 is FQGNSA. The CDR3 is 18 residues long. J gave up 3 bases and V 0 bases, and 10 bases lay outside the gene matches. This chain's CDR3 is CASSLAVSLAGGYYEQYF. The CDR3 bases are TGTGCCAGCAGCTTAGCGGTATCGCTAGCGGGGGGATACTACGAGCAGTACTTC.

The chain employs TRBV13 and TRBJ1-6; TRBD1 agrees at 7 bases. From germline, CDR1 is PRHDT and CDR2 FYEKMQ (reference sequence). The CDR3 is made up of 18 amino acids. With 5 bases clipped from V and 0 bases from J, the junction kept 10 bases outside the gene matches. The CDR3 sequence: CASSPRVYRGSYNSPLHF. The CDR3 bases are TGTGCCAGCAGCCCTAGGGTCTACAGGGGCTCCTATAATTCACCCCTCCACTTT. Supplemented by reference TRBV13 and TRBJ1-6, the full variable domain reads AAGVIQSPRHLIKEKRETATLKCYPIPRHDTVYWYQQGPGQDPQFLISFYEKMQSDKGSIPDRFSAQQFSDYHSELNMSSLELGDSALYFCASSPRVYRGSYNSPLHFGNGTRLTVT.